The T cell receptor beta chain described here comes from a study of blood T cells in healthy people across ages. This clonotype was seen more than once but under ten times. V was shortened by 6 bases and J by 1 base, with 9 bases between the two germline ends. The CDR3 runs 13 residues. Germline CDR1 and CDR2: SGHVS and FQNEAQ. It was with a sample-barcoded 5' primer and a J-beta primer mix that a second PCR of about 7 to 12 cycles was run. TCRdb fed the 5' RACE reads into MiXCR, producing one record per CDR3 protein. This table holds around 1,000,000 distinct CDR3 sequences, 35% to 40% found once. The specimen sequenced was blood. V gene TRBV7-8 combines with J gene TRBJ1-1; D is unresolved. The receptor's source is a man between 18 and 29 years old in good health. As DNA, the CDR3 is TGTGCCAGCAGGATTATTGAGAACACTGAAGCTTTCTTT. Translated, it gives CASRIIENTEAFF.